The 6 T cell receptor beta chains in this list originate from one sample, sequenced in a study of CD8 T cells in Susac syndrome. Reverse transcription used roughly 0.5 to 1 ug RNA and random hexamers. TCRdb itself ran the immunoSEQ multiplex PCR reads through MiXCR, one entry per CDR3 protein. The repertoire consists of under 350,000 distinct CDR3 sequences, with approximately 90% occurring once and the leading ten covering roughly 0.07%. Sequencing used CD4+ T cells from PBMCs. The receptors shown here come from a human donor with multiple sclerosis.

The rearrangement joins TRBV5-1 to TRBJ2-1; D possibly corresponds to TRBD1 (5 bases). Germline V gene data show CDR1 as SGHRS and CDR2 as YFSETQ. The CDR3 loop spans 15 amino acids. V was shortened by 1 base and J by 6 bases, with 14 bases between the two germline ends. CDR3: CASSLMPQRGNEQFF. The DNA of the CDR3 is TGCGCCAGCAGCTTGATGCCACAAAGGGGCAATGAGCAGTTCTTC. The full variable domain, in which reference TRBV5-1 and TRBJ2-1 provide the parts outside the CDR3, is KAGVTQTPRYLIKTRGQQVTLSCSPISGHRSVSWYQQTPGQGLQFLFEYFSETQRNKGNFPGRFSGRQFSNSRSEMNVSTLELGDSALYLCASSLMPQRGNEQFFGPGTRLTVL.

The rearrangement joins TRBV10-3 to TRBJ1-1; D is perhaps TRBD1 (5 bases). The germline V gene has CDR1 ENHRY and CDR2 SYGVKD. This CDR3 is built from 13 residues. V shed 5 bases and J shed 5 bases, with 12 bases lying between them. CDR3 protein: CAISQGFSTEAFF. CDR3 DNA sequence: TGTGCCATCAGTCAGGGTTTTTCGACTGAAGCTTTCTTT.

The chain has TRBV4-2 and TRBJ2-7; no clear D gene. Trimming stripped 2 bases from V and 4 bases from J, with 12 bases between. CDR1 and CDR2 from the germline V gene are LGHNA and YNFKEQ. The CDR3 contains 14 residues. CDR3 in DNA: TGTGCCAGCAGCCAACCAAGAGGCGCTTACGAGCAGTACTTC. Translation: CASSQPRGAYEQYF.

The chain couples TRBV14 to TRBJ1-1; D gene unclear. This CDR3 is 13 amino acids long. The ends were cut back, 1 base at V and 8 bases at J, with 11 bases in the middle. CDR1 is SGHDN and CDR2 is FVKESK in the germline V gene. This chain's CDR3 is CASSQVQWAEAFF. DNA for the CDR3: TGTGCCAGCAGCCAAGTTCAGTGGGCGGAAGCTTTCTTT.

The chain couples TRBV5-4 to TRBJ1-3; TRBD1 might be the D (5 bases). CDR1 is SGHNT and CDR2 is YYREEE in the germline V gene (reference sequence). V was trimmed by 0 bases and J by 2 bases, leaving 6 bases between them. CDR3 length equals 14 residues. CDR3 region: CASSLVGAGNTIYF. CDR3 in DNA: TGTGCCAGCAGCTTGGTGGGGGCTGGAAACACCATATATTTT.

The chain recombines TRBV3-1 with TRBJ1-1; tentative D call: TRBD1 (6 bases). The germline gives CDR1 LGHDT, CDR2 YNNKEL (reference sequence). The CDR3 consists of 15 residues. V was shortened by 1 base and J by 5 bases, with 14 bases between the two germline ends. The CDR3 nucleotides read TGTGCCAGCAGCCAAGGTTACCAAAGGGGGACTGAAGCTTTCTTT. Its translation: CASSQGYQRGTEAFF.